This T cell receptor beta chain stems from a study of T cell responses to AZD1222 COVID-19 vaccine. Whole-study findings and limits: Most donors were white British, females outnumbered males, and clonal diversity was possibly underestimated. Nearly half of spike-specific TCRs reportedly target unmutated variant regions. Increased Spike-specific TCR breadth and depth were observed after two AZD1222 doses.

On this clone itself: Antigen specificity is unknown.

V was pared by 2 bases and J by 4 bases, with 6 bases between. This CDR3 region has 12 residues. Germline V lookup: CDR1 MDHEN, CDR2 SYDVKM. The protocol was immunoSEQ multiplex PCR, while the TCRdb copy is restricted to in-frame clones and leaves out a portion. The data show 85,000 to 120,000 clones, about 90% seen once. This TCR derives from an adult in good health. The chain has TRBV28 and TRBJ2-7; perhaps TRBD1 as D (6 bases). The source material was peripheral blood, sampled on day 0 of AZD1222 vaccination. CDR3 sequence reads: CASSLQGYEQYF. The CDR3 nucleotides read TGTGCCAGCAGTTTACAGGGGTACGAGCAGTACTTC.